The 10 T cell receptor beta chains below were found in one sample sequenced in a study of blood T cell repertoires in COVID-19. Method: immunoSEQ multiplex PCR; TCRdb's copy keeps in-frame clones and lacks some. The sample shows tens of thousands of clones, around 86% of them seen only once. The sample was peripheral blood. Receptors were obtained from a human donor in a cohort sampled during active COVID-19. The donor label of this sample is uncertain.

The V gene is TRBV2, the J gene TRBJ1-1; D perhaps matches TRBD1 (5 bases). The CDR3 extends over 15 amino acids. V was clipped by 3 bases and J by 8 bases, with 19 bases between them. Germline V lookup: CDR1 SNHLY, CDR2 FYNNEI. The CDR3 is CASSDKLAGRGEAFF. CDR3 nucleotide sequence: TGTGCCAGCAGTGATAAGTTAGCAGGGCGGGGGGAAGCTTTCTTT.

The V and J genes are TRBV4-2 and TRBJ2-5; 13 nucleotides agree with TRBD2. The CDR3 runs 18 residues. Losses at the gene ends were 0 bases for V and 5 bases for J; bases not matched to a gene: 9. Germline V gene data show CDR1 as LGHNA and CDR2 as YNFKEQ. The CDR3 region is CASSQDGILLAGGETQYF. The CDR3 DNA follows: TGTGCCAGCAGCCAAGATGGAATTCTACTAGCGGGGGGGGAGACCCAGTACTTC.

This rearrangement joins TRBV6-5 to TRBJ2-5; 8 bases align to TRBD2. CDR1 is MNHEY and CDR2 is SVGAGI in the germline V gene. The CDR3 has 16 amino acids. The junction had 13 bases not matched to a gene; V was cut back by 4 bases and J by 6 bases. The CDR3 coding sequence is TGTGCCAGCAGTTCACCGGGACCCGGGGGGGGTAAGACCCAGTACTTC. Translating it yields CASSSPGPGGGKTQYF.

The chain combines TRBV11-3 with TRBJ1-1; TRBD1 might be the D (5 bases). The V and J ends lost 3 bases and 2 bases respectively, with 10 bases between them. This CDR3 is built from 14 residues. The germline V gene encodes CDR1 SGHNT and CDR2 YENEEA. CDR3 bases: TGTGCCAGCAGCTTTGACAGCCACAACACTGAAGCTTTCTTT. It yields the protein CASSFDSHNTEAFF.

V usage is TRBV18 and J usage is TRBJ2-5; tentative D call: TRBD1 (6 bases). With 0 bases removed from V and 5 bases from J, the gap between germline ends came to 10 bases. Germline assignment: CDR1 KGHSH and CDR2 LQKENI. CDR3 size: 14 residues. For the CDR3, the DNA is TGTGCCAGCTCACCACCGGGGGCAACGGAGACCCAGTACTTC. It specifies CASSPPGATETQYF.

The chain has TRBV30 and TRBJ1-1, with D hard to call. This CDR3 comprises 13 residues. V dropped 4 bases and J dropped 5 bases, with 14 bases sitting between them. Germline loops: CDR1 GTSNPN, CDR2 SVGIG (reference sequence). CDR3 sequence (DNA): TGTGCCTGGAACCGGCAGCGAGGAACTGAAGCTTTCTTT. Its translation: CAWNRQRGTEAFF.

About this clone itself: Without the conserved terminal phenylalanine or tryptophan, this CDR3 likely stems from a read error. The DNA is left out, because the CDR3 cannot be placed on it with certainty; the CDR3 is given as TCRdb lists it. The CDR3 spells CSASGEASSIV. The chain carries TRBV20-1 and TRBJ1-2. CDR1 is DFQATT, CDR2 SNEGSKA, per germline (reference sequence). The CDR3 totals 11 residues, both ends included.

DNA of the CDR3: TGTGCCAGCAGTTACTCGGGCAGCAATCAGCCCCAGCATTTT. It yields the protein CASSYSGSNQPQHF. The rearrangement links TRBV6-5 to TRBJ1-5; no clear D. The CDR3 has 14 amino acids. Looked up from germline, CDR1 is MNHEY and CDR2 is SVGAGI. Trimming left V 0 bases short and J 1 base short, with 4 bases between.

The chain is built from TRBV6-5 and TRBJ1-1; no reliable D call. Trimming shortened V by 3 bases and J by 1 base, and 6 bases separated the two germline ends. The CDR3 runs 13 residues. Germline V gene lookup returns CDR1 MNHEY and CDR2 SVGAGI. The CDR3 DNA reads TGTGCCAGCAGTTATGAGAGGAACACTGAAGCTTTCTTT. This encodes CASSYERNTEAFF.

V and J are TRBV14 and TRBJ2-4; maybe TRBD2 (5 bases). Germline V gene lookup returns CDR1 SGHDN and CDR2 FVKESK. Trimming left V 4 bases short and J 3 bases short, with 13 bases between. This CDR3 spans 15 amino acids. CDR3 sequence reads: CASSRTQAGKNIQYF. The CDR3 nucleotides are TGTGCCAGCAGCCGCACGCAGGCGGGCAAAAACATTCAGTACTTC. Full variable domain (rest looked up from reference TRBV14 and TRBJ2-4): EAGVTQFPSHSVIEKGQTVTLRCDPISGHDNLYWYRRVMGKEIKFLLHFVKESKQDESGMPNNRFLAERTGGTYSTLKVQPAELEDSGVYFCASSRTQAGKNIQYFGAGTRLSVL.